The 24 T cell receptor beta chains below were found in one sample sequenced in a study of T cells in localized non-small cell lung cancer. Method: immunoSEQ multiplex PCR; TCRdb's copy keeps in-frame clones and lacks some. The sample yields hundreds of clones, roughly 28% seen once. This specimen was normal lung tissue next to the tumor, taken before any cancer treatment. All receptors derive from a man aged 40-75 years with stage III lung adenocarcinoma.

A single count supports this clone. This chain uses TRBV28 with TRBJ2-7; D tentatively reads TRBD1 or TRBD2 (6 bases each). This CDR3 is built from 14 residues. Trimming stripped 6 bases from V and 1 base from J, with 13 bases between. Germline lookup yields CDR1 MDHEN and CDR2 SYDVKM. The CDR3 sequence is CASRMGGSSYEQYF. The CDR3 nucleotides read TGTGCCAGCAGAATGGGGGGCAGTTCCTACGAGCAGTACTTC.

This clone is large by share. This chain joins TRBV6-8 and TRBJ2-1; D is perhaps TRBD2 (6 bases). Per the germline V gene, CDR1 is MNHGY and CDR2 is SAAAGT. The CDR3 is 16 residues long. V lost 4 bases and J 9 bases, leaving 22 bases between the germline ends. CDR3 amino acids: CASSSFSGTPTAEQFF. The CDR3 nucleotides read TGTGCCAGCAGTTCCTTCTCCGGGACTCCCACAGCTGAGCAGTTCTTC.

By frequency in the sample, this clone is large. The CDR3 loop is CASSLQNTEAFF. The CDR3 bases are TGTGCCAGCAGTTTACAGAACACTGAAGCTTTCTTT. The V gene is TRBV28, the J gene TRBJ1-1, with D uncertain. Germline V gene lookup returns CDR1 MDHEN and CDR2 SYDVKM. V lost 2 bases, J lost 1 base, and 2 bases lay in between. The CDR3 loop spans 12 amino acids. Full variable domain (remainder filled in from reference TRBV28 and TRBJ1-1): DVKVTQSSRYLVKRTGEKVFLECVQDMDHENMFWYRQDPGLGLRLIYFSYDVKMKEKGDIPEGYSVSREKKERFSLILESASTNQTSMYLCASSLQNTEAFFGQGTRLTVV.

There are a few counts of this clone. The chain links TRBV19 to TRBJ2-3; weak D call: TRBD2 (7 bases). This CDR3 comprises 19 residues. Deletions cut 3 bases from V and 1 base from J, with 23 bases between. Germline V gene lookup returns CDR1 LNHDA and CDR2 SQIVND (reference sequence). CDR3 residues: CASSIRPPPRGAGTDTQYF. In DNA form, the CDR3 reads TGTGCCAGTAGTATCCGCCCACCCCCCCGGGGGGCTGGCACAGATACGCAGTATTTT.

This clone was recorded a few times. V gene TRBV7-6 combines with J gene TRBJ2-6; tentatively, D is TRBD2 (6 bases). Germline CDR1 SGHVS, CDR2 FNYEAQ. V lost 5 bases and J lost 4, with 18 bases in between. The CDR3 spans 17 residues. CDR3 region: CASSPIQGAGGANVLTF. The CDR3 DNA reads TGTGCCAGCAGCCCTATACAAGGGGCGGGAGGGGCCAACGTCCTGACTTTC.

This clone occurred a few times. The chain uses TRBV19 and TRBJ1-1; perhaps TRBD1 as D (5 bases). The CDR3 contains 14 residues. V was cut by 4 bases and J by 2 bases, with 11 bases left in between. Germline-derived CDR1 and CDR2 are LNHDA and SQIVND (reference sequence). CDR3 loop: CASSKAGPNTEAFF. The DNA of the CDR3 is TGTGCCAGTAGTAAAGCAGGGCCAAACACTGAAGCTTTCTTT. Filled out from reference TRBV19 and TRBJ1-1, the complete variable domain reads DGGITQSPKYLFRKEGQNVTLSCEQNLNHDAMYWYRQDPGQGLRLIYYSQIVNDFQKGDIAEGYSVSREKKESFPLTVTSAQKNPTAFYLCASSKAGPNTEAFFGQGTRLTVV.

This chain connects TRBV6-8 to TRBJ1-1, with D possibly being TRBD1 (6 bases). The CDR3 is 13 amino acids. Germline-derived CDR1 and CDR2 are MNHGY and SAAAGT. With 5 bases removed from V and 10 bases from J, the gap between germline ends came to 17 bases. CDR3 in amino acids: CASSTTLLGGAFF. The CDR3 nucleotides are TGTGCCAGCAGTACAACCCTTTTAGGGGGAGCTTTCTTT.

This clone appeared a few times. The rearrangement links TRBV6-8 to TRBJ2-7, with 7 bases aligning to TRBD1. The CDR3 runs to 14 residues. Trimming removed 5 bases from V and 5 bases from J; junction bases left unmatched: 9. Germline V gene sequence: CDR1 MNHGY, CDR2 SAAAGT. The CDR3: CASSPTDRLDEQYF. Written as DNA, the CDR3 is TGTGCCAGCAGTCCTACGGACAGGCTCGACGAGCAGTACTTC.

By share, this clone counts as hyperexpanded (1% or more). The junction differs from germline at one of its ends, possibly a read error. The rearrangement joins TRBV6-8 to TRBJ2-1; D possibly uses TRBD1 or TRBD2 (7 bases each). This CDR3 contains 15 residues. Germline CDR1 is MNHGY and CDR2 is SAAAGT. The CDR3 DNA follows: TGTGCCAGCAGTGACTCTAGGGGAGGGGGCGATGAGCAGTTCTTC. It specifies CASSDSRGGGDEQFF.

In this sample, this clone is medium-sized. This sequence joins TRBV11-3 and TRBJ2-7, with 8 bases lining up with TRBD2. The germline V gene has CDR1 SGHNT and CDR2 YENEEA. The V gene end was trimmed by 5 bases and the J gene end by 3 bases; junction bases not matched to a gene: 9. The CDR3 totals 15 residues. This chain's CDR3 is CASSPLAGRRYEQYF. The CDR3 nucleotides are TGTGCCAGCAGCCCTCTAGCGGGTCGACGCTACGAGCAGTACTTC.

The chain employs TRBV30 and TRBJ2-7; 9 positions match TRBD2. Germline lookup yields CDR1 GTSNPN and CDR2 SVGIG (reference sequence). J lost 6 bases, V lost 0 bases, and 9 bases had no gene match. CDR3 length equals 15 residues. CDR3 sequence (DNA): TGTGCCTGGAGTGTCGGAGCGGGAGGCCTCAGCGAGCAGTACTTC. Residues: CAWSVGAGGLSEQYF.

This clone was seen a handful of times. CDR3 sequence (DNA): TGTGCCAGCAGCCCCGGACAGGGGGCGTATGTAGCTTTCTTT. Encoded protein: CASSPGQGAYVAFF. The V and J genes are TRBV11-3 and TRBJ1-1; 11 nucleotides align to TRBD1. V was clipped by 5 bases and J by 10 bases; unmatched bases: 9. The CDR3 consists of 14 residues. CDR1 SGHNT and CDR2 YENEEA come from the germline V gene.

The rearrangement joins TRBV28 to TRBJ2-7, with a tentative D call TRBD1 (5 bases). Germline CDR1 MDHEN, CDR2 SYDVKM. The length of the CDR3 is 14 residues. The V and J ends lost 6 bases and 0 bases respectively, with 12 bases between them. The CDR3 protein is CASSPADSSYEQYF. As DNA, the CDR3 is TGTGCCAGCAGCCCCGCCGACAGCTCCTACGAGCAGTACTTC.

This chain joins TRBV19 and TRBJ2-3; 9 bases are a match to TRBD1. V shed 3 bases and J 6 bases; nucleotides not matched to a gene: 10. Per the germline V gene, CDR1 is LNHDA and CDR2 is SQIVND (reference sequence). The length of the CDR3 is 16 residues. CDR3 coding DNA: TGTGCCAGTAGTATGGACAGGGGAATAGGGCAGGATACGCAGTATTTT. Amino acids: CASSMDRGIGQDTQYF.

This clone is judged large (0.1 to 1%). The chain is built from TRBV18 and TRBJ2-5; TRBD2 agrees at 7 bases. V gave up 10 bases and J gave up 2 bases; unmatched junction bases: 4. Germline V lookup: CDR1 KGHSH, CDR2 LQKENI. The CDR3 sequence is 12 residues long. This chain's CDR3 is CATNGGQETQYF. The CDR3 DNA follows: TGTGCCACCAACGGGGGGCAAGAGACCCAGTACTTC.

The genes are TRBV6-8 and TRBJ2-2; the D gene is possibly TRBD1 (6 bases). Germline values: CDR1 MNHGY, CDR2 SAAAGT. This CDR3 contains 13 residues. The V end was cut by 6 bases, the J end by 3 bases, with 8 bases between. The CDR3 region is CASSYRDTGELFF. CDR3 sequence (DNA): TGTGCCAGCAGCTACAGGGACACCGGGGAGCTGTTTTTT.

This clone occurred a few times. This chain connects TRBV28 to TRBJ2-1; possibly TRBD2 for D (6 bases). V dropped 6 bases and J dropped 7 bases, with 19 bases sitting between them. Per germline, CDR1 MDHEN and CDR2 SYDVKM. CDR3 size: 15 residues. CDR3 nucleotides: TGTGCCAGCAGGCCGGAGGGCCCTCGTAAAAATGAGCAGTTCTTC. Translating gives CASRPEGPRKNEQFF.

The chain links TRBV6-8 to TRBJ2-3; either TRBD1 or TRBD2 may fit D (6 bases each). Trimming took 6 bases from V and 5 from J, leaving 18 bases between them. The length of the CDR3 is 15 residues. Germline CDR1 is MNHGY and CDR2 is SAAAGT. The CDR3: CASRETGRFRDTQYF. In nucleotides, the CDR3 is TGTGCCAGCAGGGAAACAGGGAGGTTTCGAGATACGCAGTATTTT.

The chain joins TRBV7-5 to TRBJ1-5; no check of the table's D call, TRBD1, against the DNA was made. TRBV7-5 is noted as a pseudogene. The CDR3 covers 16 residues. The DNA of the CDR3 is TGTGCCAGCAGGCTCACACCGACAGGGCCCGGGGAGCCCCAGCATTTT. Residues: CASRLTPTGPGEPQHF.

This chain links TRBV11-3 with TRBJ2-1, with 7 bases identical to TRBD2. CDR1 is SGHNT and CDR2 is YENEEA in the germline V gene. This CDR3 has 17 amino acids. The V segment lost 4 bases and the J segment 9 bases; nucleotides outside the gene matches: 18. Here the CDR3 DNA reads TGTGCCAGCAGCTCCGATGCCCTTAGCGGGCGGAGGGGTGAGCAGTTCTTC. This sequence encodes CASSSDALSGRRGEQFF.

The CDR3, as DNA: TGCGCCAGCAGTGAGGCCGACAGACCCTCCTATGGCTACACCTTC. Protein: CASSEADRPSYGYTF. The chain couples TRBV10-2 to TRBJ1-2; possibly TRBD1 for D (5 bases). There are 15 residues in the CDR3. Looked up from germline, CDR1 is WSHSY and CDR2 is SAAADI. Trimming took off 2 bases at V and 4 bases at J, with 14 bases between the two ends.

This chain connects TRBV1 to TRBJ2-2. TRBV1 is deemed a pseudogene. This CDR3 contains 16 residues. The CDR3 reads CASSLGDGGASGELFF. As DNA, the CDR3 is TGCGCCAGCAGCCTAGGGGACGGGGGCGCGTCCGGGGAGCTGTTTTTT.

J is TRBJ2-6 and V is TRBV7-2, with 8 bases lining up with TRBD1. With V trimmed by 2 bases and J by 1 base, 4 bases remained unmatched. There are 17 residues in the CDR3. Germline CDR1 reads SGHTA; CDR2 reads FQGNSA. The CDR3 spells CASSLQGAASGANVLTF. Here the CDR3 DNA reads TGTGCCAGCAGCTTACAGGGGGCCGCTTCTGGGGCCAACGTCCTGACTTTC.

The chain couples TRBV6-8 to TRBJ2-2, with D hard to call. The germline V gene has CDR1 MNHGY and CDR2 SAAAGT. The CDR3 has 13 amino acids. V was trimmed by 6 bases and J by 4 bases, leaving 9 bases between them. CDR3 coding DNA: TGTGCCAGCAGGATAACAGTCACCGGGGAGCTGTTTTTT. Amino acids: CASRITVTGELFF.